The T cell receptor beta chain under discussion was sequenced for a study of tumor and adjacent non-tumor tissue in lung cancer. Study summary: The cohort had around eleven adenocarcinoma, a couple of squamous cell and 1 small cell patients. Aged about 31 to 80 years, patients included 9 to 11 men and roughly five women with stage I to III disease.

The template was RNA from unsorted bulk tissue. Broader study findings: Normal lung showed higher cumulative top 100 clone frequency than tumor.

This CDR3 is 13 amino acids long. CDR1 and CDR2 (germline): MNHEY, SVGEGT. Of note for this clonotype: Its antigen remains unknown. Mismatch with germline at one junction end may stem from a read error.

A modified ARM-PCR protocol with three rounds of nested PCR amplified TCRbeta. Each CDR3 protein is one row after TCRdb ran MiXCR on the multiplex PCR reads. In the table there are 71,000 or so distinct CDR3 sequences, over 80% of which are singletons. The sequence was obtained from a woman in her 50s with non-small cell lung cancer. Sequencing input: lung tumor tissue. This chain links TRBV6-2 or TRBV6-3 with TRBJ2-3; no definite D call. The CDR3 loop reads CANNMISTDMQYF. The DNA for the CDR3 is TGTGCCAACAATATGATCAGCACAGATATGCAGTATTTT.